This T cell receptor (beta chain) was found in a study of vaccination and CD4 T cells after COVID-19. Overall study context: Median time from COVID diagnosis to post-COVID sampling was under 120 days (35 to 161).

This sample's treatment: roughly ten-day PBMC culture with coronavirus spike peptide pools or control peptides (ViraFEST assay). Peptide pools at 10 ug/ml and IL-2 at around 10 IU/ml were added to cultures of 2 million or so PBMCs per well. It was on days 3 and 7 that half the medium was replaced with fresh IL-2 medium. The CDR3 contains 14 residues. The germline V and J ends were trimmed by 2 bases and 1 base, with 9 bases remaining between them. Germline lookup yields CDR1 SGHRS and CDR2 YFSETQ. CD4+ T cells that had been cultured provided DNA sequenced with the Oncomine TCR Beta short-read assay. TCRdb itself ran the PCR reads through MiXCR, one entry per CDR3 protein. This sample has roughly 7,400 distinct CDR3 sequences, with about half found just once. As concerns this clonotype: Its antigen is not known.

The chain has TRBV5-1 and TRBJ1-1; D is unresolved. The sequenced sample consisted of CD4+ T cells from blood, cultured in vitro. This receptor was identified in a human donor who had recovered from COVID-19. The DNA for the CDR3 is TGCGCCAGCAGCTTTAACTCGGAGAACACTGAAGCTTTCTTT. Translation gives CASSFNSENTEAFF.